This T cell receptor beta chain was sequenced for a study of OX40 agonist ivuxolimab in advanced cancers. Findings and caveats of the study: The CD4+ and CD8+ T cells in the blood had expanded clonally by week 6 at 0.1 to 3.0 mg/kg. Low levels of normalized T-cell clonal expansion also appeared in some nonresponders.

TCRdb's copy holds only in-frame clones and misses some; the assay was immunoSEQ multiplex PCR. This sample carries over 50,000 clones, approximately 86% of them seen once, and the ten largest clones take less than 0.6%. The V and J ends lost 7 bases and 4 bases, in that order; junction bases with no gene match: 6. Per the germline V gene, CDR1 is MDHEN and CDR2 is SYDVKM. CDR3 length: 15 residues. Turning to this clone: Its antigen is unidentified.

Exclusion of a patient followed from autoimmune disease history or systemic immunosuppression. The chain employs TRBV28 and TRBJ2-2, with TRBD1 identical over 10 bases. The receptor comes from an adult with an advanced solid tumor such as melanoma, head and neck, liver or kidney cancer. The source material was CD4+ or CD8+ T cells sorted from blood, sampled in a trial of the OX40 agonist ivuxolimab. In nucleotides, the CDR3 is TGTGCCAGCAAACGGACAGGGGGAATCACCGGGGAGCTGTTTTTT. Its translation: CASKRTGGITGELFF.